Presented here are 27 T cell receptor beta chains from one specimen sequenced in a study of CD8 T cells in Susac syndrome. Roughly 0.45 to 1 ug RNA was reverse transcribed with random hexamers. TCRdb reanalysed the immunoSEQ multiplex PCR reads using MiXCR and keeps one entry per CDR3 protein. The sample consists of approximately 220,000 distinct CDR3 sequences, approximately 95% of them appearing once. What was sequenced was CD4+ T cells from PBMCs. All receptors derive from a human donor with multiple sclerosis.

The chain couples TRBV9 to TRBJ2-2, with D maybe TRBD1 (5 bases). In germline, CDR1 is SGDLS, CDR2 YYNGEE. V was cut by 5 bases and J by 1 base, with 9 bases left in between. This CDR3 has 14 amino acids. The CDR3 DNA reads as TGTGCCAGCAGGGACCAGGGGAACACCGGGGAGCTGTTTTTT. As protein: CASRDQGNTGELFF.

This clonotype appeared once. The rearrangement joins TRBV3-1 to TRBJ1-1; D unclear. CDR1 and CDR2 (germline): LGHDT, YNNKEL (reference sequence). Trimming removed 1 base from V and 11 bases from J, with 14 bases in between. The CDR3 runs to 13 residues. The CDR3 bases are TGTGCCAGCAGCCAAGGTCTCAGGTCGGGGGCTTTCTTT. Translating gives CASSQGLRSGAFF.

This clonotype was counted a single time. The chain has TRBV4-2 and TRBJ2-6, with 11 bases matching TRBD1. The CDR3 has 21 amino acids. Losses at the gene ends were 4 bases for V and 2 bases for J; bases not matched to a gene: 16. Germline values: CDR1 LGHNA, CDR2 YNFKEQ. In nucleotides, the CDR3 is TGTGCCAGCAGCCCCCACCTTACCCTCGGACAGGGGGCAACTGGGGCCAACGTCCTGACTTTC. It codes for CASSPHLTLGQGATGANVLTF.

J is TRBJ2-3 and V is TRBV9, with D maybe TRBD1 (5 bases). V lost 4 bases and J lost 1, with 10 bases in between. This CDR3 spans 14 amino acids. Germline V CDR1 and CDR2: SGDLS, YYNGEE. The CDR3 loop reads CASSPKTGTDTQYF. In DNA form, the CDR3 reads TGTGCCAGCAGCCCGAAGACAGGCACAGATACGCAGTATTTT.

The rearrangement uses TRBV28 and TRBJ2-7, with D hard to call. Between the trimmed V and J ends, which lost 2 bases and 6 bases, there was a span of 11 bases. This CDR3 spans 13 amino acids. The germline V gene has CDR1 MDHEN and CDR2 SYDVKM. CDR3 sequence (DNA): TGTGCCAGCAGTTTAACTGGCAGTTCCGAGCAGTACGTC. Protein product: CASSLTGSSEQYV.

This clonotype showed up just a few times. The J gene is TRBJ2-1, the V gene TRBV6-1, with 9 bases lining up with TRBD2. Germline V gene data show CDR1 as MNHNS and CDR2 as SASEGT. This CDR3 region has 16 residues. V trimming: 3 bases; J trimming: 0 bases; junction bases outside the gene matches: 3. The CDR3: CASSDSGGSSYNEQFF. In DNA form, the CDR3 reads TGTGCCAGCAGTGATAGCGGGGGCAGCTCCTACAATGAGCAGTTCTTC.

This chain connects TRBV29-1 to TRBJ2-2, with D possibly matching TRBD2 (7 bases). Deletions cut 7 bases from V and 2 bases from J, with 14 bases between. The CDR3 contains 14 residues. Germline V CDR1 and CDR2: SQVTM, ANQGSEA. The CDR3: CSAGRGPNTGELFF. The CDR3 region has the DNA TGCAGCGCCGGGCGGGGGCCTAACACCGGGGAGCTGTTTTTT.

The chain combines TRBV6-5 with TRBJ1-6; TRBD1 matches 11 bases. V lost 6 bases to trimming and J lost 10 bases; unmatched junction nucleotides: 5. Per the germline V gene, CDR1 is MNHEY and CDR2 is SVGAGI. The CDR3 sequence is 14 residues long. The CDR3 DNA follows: TGTGCCAGCAGCGGACAGGGGGCTCGATCACCCCTCCACTTT. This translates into CASSGQGARSPLHF.

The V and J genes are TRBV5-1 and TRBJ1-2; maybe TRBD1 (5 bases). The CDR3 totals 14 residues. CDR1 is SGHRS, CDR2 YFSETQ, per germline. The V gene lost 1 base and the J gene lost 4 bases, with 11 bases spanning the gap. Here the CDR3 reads CASSLQGSSYGYTF. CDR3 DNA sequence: TGCGCCAGCAGCTTGCAGGGATCCAGCTATGGCTACACCTTC.

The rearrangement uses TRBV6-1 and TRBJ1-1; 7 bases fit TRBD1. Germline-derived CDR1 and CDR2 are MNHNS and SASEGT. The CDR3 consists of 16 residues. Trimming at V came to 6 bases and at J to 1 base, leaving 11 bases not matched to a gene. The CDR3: CASSWLPGQKNTEAFF. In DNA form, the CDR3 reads TGTGCCAGCAGCTGGCTGCCGGGACAGAAGAACACTGAAGCTTTCTTT.

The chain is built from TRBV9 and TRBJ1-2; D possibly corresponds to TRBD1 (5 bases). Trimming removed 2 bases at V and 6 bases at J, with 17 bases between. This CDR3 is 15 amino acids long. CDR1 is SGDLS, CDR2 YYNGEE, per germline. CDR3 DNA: TGTGCCAGCAGCGTGCAAGGGGAATCCAATAATGGCTACACCTTC. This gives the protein CASSVQGESNNGYTF.

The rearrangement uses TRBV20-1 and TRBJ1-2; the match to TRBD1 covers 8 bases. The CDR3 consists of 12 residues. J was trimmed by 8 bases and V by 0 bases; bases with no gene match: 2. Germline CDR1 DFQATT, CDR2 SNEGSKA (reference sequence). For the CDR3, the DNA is TGCAGTGCTAGAGAACAGGGGGTCGGCTACACCTTC. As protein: CSAREQGVGYTF.

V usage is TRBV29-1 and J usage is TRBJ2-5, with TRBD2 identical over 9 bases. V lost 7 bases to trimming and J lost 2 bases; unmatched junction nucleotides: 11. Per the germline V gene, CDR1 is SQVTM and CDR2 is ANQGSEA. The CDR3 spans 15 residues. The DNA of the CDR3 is TGCAGCGCTGGTGCCTGGCGGGGGGGACAAGAGACCCAGTACTTC. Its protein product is CSAGAWRGGQETQYF.

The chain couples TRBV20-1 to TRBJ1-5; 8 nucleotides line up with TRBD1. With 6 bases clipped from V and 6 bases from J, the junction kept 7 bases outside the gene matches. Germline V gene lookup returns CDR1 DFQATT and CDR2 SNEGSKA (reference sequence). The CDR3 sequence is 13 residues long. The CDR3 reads CSADQGAGQPQHF. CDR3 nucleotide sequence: TGCAGTGCGGACCAGGGGGCAGGTCAGCCCCAGCATTTT.

DNA of the CDR3: TGCAGTGCTAGAGATCCTCGACTGCCGGATACGCAGTATTTT. Translation: CSARDPRLPDTQYF. The chain uses TRBV20-1 and TRBJ2-3; D gene ambiguous. From germline, CDR1 is DFQATT and CDR2 SNEGSKA (reference sequence). Trimming cost V 0 bases and J 6 bases, with 13 bases left between them. This CDR3 is 14 amino acids long.

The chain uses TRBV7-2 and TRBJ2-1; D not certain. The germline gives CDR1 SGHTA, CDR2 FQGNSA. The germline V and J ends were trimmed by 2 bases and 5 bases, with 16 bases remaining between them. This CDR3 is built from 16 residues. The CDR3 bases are TGTGCCAGCAGCTTATTCGACCTACTCGAGGACAATGAGCAGTTCTTC. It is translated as CASSLFDLLEDNEQFF.

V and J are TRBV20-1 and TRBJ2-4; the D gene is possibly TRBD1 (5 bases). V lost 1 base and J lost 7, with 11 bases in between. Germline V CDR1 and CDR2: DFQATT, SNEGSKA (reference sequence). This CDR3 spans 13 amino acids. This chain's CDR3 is CSARVAGSNIQYF. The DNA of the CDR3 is TGCAGTGCTAGAGTGGCAGGGTCGAACATTCAGTACTTC.

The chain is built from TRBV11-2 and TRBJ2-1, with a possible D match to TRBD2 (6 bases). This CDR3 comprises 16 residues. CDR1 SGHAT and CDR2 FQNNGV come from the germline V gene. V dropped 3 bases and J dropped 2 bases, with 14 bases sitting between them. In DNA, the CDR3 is TGTGCCAGCAGCTTCTGGGGGGACCCCACCTACAATGAGCAGTTCTTC. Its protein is CASSFWGDPTYNEQFF.

The chain's CDR3 is CSARRYRETQYF. CDR3 nucleotides: TGCAGTGCTAGGAGGTACCGAGAGACCCAGTACTTC. This chain joins TRBV20-1 and TRBJ2-5; D not certain. V gave up 3 bases and J gave up 4 bases, with 9 bases separating them. Germline loops: CDR1 DFQATT, CDR2 SNEGSKA (reference sequence). The CDR3 length is 12 residues.

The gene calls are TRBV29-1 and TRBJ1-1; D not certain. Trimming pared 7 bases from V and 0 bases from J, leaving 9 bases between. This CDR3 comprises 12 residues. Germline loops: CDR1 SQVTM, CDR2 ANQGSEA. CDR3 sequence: CSGSKLNTEAFF. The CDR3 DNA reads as TGCAGCGGCTCGAAACTGAACACTGAAGCTTTCTTT.

The chain's CDR3 is CGCERSDEQFF. In nucleotides, the CDR3 is TGCGGCTGTGAGAGGTCGGATGAGCAGTTCTTC. This chain joins TRBV29-1 and TRBJ2-1, with D unclear. This CDR3 region has 11 residues. From germline, CDR1 is SQVTM and CDR2 ANQGSEA.

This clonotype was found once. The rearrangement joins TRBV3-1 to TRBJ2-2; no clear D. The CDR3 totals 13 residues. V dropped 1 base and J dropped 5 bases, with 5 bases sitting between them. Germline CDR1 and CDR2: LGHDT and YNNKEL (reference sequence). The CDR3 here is CASSQASTGELFF. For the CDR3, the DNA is TGTGCCAGCAGCCAAGCGTCTACCGGGGAGCTGTTTTTT. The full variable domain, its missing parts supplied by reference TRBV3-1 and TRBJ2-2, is DTAVSQTPKYLVTQMGNDKSIKCEQNLGHDTMYWYKQDSKKFLKIMFSYNNKELIINETVPNRFSPKSPDKAHLNLHINSLELGDSAVYFCASSQASTGELFFGEGSRLTVL.

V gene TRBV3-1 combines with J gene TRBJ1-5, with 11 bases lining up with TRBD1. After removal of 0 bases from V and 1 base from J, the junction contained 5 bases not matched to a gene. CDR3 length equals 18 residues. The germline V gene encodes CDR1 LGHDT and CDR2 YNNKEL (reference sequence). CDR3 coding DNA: TGTGCCAGCAGCCAAGAGTGGACAGGGGGCGGGAGCAATCAGCCCCAGCATTTT. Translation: CASSQEWTGGGSNQPQHF.

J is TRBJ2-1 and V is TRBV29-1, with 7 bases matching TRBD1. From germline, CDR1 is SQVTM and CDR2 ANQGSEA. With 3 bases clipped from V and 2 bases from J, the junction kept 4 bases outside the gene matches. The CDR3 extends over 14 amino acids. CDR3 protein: CSVDPDRAYNEQFF. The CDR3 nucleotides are TGCAGCGTTGATCCAGACAGGGCCTACAATGAGCAGTTCTTC.

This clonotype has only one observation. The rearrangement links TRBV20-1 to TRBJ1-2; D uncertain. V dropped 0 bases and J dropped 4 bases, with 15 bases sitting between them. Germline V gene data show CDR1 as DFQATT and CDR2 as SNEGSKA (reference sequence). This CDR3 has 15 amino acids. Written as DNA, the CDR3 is TGCAGTGCTAGAGATTTAGGACGGTGGAGCTATGGCTACACCTTC. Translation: CSARDLGRWSYGYTF.

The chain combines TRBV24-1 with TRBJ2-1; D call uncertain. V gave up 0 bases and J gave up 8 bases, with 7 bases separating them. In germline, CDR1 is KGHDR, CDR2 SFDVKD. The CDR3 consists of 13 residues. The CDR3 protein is CATSDLRRDEQFF. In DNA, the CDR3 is TGTGCCACCAGTGATTTGCGTCGTGATGAGCAGTTCTTC.

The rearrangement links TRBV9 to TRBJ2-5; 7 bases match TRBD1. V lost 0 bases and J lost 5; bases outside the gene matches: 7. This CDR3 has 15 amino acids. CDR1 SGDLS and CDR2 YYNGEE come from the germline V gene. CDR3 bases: TGTGCCAGCAGCGTAGATGAGGGGGCAGGGGAGACCCAGTACTTC. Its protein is CASSVDEGAGETQYF.